The 5 T cell receptor beta chains in this list originate from one sample, sequenced in a study of T cell repertoires in cytomegalovirus infection. TCRdb passed the reads through MiXCR, listing each CDR3 protein once. The table records hundreds of thousands of distinct CDR3 sequences, under 40% of them present only once. Sequencing was carried out using PBMCs. All receptors come from a human donor in good health (CMV status not recorded). Some clones in this sample may be carry-over from other donors' samples.

A note on this clonotype: At one end the junction does not follow the germline gene, possibly because of a read error. The chain combines TRBV6-1 with TRBJ1-2; D ambiguous. Germline CDR1 reads MNHNS; CDR2 reads SASEGT. This CDR3 region has 11 residues. The CDR3 coding sequence is TGTGCCAGCAGTGGAGAGACCTTGATGCGGTTC. Protein sequence: CASSGETLMRF.

This chain connects TRBV6-2 or TRBV6-3 to TRBJ2-3; D is uncertain. Deletions cut 3 bases from V and 3 bases from J, with 13 bases between. Germline values: CDR1 MNHEY, CDR2 SVGEGT. The CDR3 spans 15 residues. DNA of the CDR3: TGTGCCAGCAGTTATGTTGAACGATCTACAGATACGCAGTATTTT. Translation gives CASSYVERSTDTQYF.

The V and J genes are TRBV7-9 and TRBJ1-1, with 9 positions matching TRBD1. CDR1 is SEHNR, CDR2 FQNEAQ, per germline (reference sequence). V shed 4 bases, J shed 10 bases, and the junction held 7 bases outside the gene matches. CDR3 length equals 13 residues. CDR3 nucleotides: TGTGCCAGCAGCTATGGACAGGGGAGGCGAGCTTTCTTT. Translation: CASSYGQGRRAFF.

The chain links TRBV28 to TRBJ2-5, with D maybe TRBD1 (5 bases). V was pared by 4 bases and J by 1 base, with 13 bases between. Per germline, CDR1 MDHEN and CDR2 SYDVKM. This CDR3 contains 15 residues. The chain's CDR3 is CASSYPRVLQETQYF. CDR3 DNA: TGTGCCAGCAGTTACCCCAGGGTACTCCAAGAGACCCAGTACTTC.

V gene TRBV15 combines with J gene TRBJ2-7; D might be TRBD1 or TRBD2, each matching 5 bases. Trimming took 4 bases from V and 1 from J, leaving 11 bases between them. CDR1 and CDR2 from the germline V gene are LNHNV and YYDKDF (reference sequence). The CDR3 extends over 14 amino acids. For the CDR3, the DNA is TGTGCCACCAGCACCCAGAGGGGTTCCTACGAGCAGTACTTC. Its protein product is CATSTQRGSYEQYF.